This entry is about one TCR beta chain. The CDR3 is 19 residues long. V lost 2 bases and J lost 5; bases outside the gene matches: 19. Germline V lookup: CDR1 MNHEY, CDR2 SVGEGT. This entry belongs to a study of metastatic and nonmetastatic thyroid tumors. Across the study: From malignant and benign thyroid patients, repertoires in blood and in tumor or nodule tissue were compared.

Patients had received no treatment of any kind before thyroid surgery. Authors' processing steps: The study took CDR3 differences across clinicopathological groups and made a distant-metastasis classifier for papillary thyroid cancer from them. MiXCR reprocessed the PCR reads for TCRdb. TCRdb's processing, not the study's, gives the V and J calls here. The table records 25,000 to 35,000 clones, about 32% of them present only once. Sequencing was performed on blood. This chain links TRBV6-2 or TRBV6-3 with TRBJ2-7; TRBD2 aligns across 9 bases. This clonotype originated in a female donor with papillary thyroid cancer or a benign thyroid nodule (not recorded which). Some clones in this sample may be carry-over from other donors' samples. CDR3: CASSYVFPHGGTSQHEQYF. The CDR3 DNA sequence: TGTGCCAGCAGTTACGTCTTCCCGCACGGGGGGACTAGCCAGCACGAGCAGTACTTC.